Here is one T cell receptor beta chain with its context. Primers: 60 Vbeta forward and 13 Jbeta reverse. Produced via immunoSEQ multiplex PCR; TCRdb's table is partial and in-frame only. This sample carries about 110,000 clones, approximately 69% of them seen once, and the ten largest clones take roughly 3.2%. Donors sampled were nominally healthy, though unrecorded immune exposures were likely. These data originate in a study of cytomegalovirus exposure and HLA in healthy donors. The trim removed 6 bases at V and 3 bases at J, leaving 13 bases unmatched. The CDR3 totals 16 residues. Germline CDR1 SGHDT, CDR2 YYEEEE.

The source material was PBMCs. This receptor was obtained from a man aged 25-45 years in good health and CMV-seronegative. The chain is built from TRBV5-6 and TRBJ2-7, with 9 bases that match TRBD2. The CDR3: CASTRGGGSKLYEQYF. In nucleotides, the CDR3 is TGTGCCAGCACGCGGGGGGGAGGGTCAAAACTCTACGAGCAGTACTTC.